These 18 T cell receptor beta chains came from one sample sequenced in a study of blood T cell repertoires in COVID-19. Libraries were prepared by immunoSEQ multiplex PCR; TCRdb keeps only in-frame clonotypes and omits some of them. Of 200,000 to 300,000 clones listed, 88% are singletons. Input material: peripheral blood. These receptors came from a man aged 55 to 70 who had recovered from COVID-19.

The V gene is TRBV6-1, the J gene TRBJ1-5, with TRBD1 matching over 7 bases. Looked up from germline, CDR1 is MNHNS and CDR2 is SASEGT. V gave up 0 bases and J gave up 7 bases; unmatched junction bases: 6. This CDR3 is built from 15 residues. The CDR3 DNA is TGTGCCAGCAGTGAAGCAGGGGGCTTTTACCAGCCCCAGCATTTT. Amino acid sequence: CASSEAGGFYQPQHF.

J is TRBJ2-7 and V is TRBV18, with 8 positions matching TRBD1. Germline CDR1 is KGHSH and CDR2 is LQKENI. Trimming at V came to 4 bases and at J to 2 bases, leaving 4 bases not matched to a gene. CDR3 length: 14 amino acids. CDR3 in amino acids: CASSRGQEPYEQYF. In DNA form, the CDR3 reads TGTGCCAGCTCACGGGGACAGGAGCCCTACGAGCAGTACTTC.

The chain couples TRBV4-1 to TRBJ1-5, with D tentatively TRBD1 (5 bases). Germline V gene lookup returns CDR1 MGHRA and CDR2 YSYEKL. V was trimmed by 3 bases and J by 10 bases, leaving 16 bases between them. The CDR3 runs to 14 residues. CDR3 coding DNA: TGCGCCAGCAGCCAGGCCGACAGCCACCGTCCCCAGCATTTT. Translating it yields CASSQADSHRPQHF.

The chain uses TRBV19 and TRBJ2-1; TRBD2 might be the D (5 bases). Trimming took off 7 bases at V and 5 bases at J, with 18 bases between the two ends. The length of the CDR3 is 15 residues. CDR1 LNHDA and CDR2 SQIVND come from the germline V gene (reference sequence). Written as DNA, the CDR3 is TGTGCCAGTATAGGTATCCGGGGAGCTAACAATGAGCAGTTCTTC. This codes for CASIGIRGANNEQFF. Together with reference TRBV19 and TRBJ2-1, the CDR3 gives the full variable domain: DGGITQSPKYLFRKEGQNVTLSCEQNLNHDAMYWYRQDPGQGLRLIYYSQIVNDFQKGDIAEGYSVSREKKESFPLTVTSAQKNPTAFYLCASIGIRGANNEQFFGPGTRLTVL.

This clone was observed a single time. The rearrangement joins TRBV6-5 to TRBJ2-7; possibly TRBD1 for D (6 bases). V lost 4 bases and J 2 bases, leaving 15 bases between the germline ends. This CDR3 contains 15 residues. Germline CDR1 and CDR2: MNHEY and SVGAGI. The CDR3 DNA reads as TGTGCCAGCAGTTCAGGACAGTACGGGGCCTACGAGCAGTACTTC. Protein product: CASSSGQYGAYEQYF.

The chain uses TRBV3-1 (or the pseudogene TRBV3-2) and TRBJ1-1; D is unresolved. Trimming took off 4 bases at V and 8 bases at J, with 11 bases between the two ends. The CDR3 totals 12 residues. Germline values: CDR1 LGHDT, CDR2 YNNKEL (reference sequence). CDR3 bases: TGTGCCAGCAGCCTGGTCGGGTCCGAAGCTTTCTTT. It codes for CASSLVGSEAFF.

The J gene is TRBJ1-2, the V gene TRBV5-5, with D unclear. Trimming stripped 4 bases from V and 2 bases from J, with 12 bases between. Germline CDR1 reads SGHKS; CDR2 reads YYEKEE (reference sequence). The CDR3 loop spans 14 amino acids. DNA for the CDR3: TGTGCCAGCAGCCGCCCTCATGAGAACTATGGCTACACCTTC. Its protein is CASSRPHENYGYTF.

The rearrangement joins TRBV10-3 to TRBJ2-7; TRBD2 matches 10 bases. CDR3 length: 15 residues. Trimming at V came to 0 bases and at J to 4 bases, leaving 3 bases not matched to a gene. From germline, CDR1 is ENHRY and CDR2 SYGVKD. The CDR3 DNA is TGTGCCATCAGTGAGTCCACTAGCGGGGTTTACGAGCAGTACTTC. Protein sequence: CAISESTSGVYEQYF.

The chain recombines TRBV12-5 with TRBJ2-7; D remains ambiguous. Between the trimmed V and J ends, which lost 0 bases and 0 bases, there was a span of 15 bases. This CDR3 is 17 amino acids long. Germline-derived CDR1 and CDR2 are LGHNT and FRNRAP. The chain's CDR3 is CASGLVLGRQSSYEQYF. CDR3 bases: TGTGCTAGTGGTTTGGTACTCGGCAGACAAAGCTCCTACGAGCAGTACTTC.

The J gene is TRBJ2-7, the V gene TRBV19; the D is unclear. Germline V gene sequence: CDR1 LNHDA, CDR2 SQIVND (reference sequence). The CDR3 runs 12 residues. Deletions cut 5 bases from V and 2 bases from J, with 7 bases between. The CDR3 region has the DNA TGTGCCAGTAGTCTGCGCCCCTACGAGCAGTACTTC. Its protein is CASSLRPYEQYF.

This rearrangement joins TRBV7-2 to TRBJ2-7, with D maybe TRBD1 (6 bases). CDR3 length equals 15 residues. Germline CDR1 is SGHTA and CDR2 is FQGNSA. Deletions cut 1 base from V and 0 bases from J, with 10 bases between. CDR3 DNA sequence: TGTGCCAGCAGCTTAGGCCGGGACACCTCCTACGAGCAGTACTTC. Translation: CASSLGRDTSYEQYF.

V is TRBV11-3 and J is TRBJ2-2, with 16 bases identical to TRBD2. With 4 bases clipped from V and 6 bases from J, the junction kept 8 bases outside the gene matches. In germline, CDR1 is SGHNT, CDR2 YENEEA. The CDR3 is 18 amino acids. The CDR3 bases are TGTGCCAGCAGCTCGCCGGGACTAGCGGGGGGGCAGGCCGGGGAGCTGTTTTTT. It translates to CASSSPGLAGGQAGELFF. Full variable domain (remainder filled in from reference TRBV11-3 and TRBJ2-2): EAGVVQSPRYKIIEKKQPVAFWCNPISGHNTLYWYLQNLGQGPELLIRYENEEAVDDSQLPKDRFSAERLKGVDSTLKIQPAELGDSAVYLCASSSPGLAGGQAGELFFGEGSRLTVL.

The gene calls are TRBV24-1 and TRBJ1-1; 8 bases are a match to TRBD1. CDR3 length: 16 residues. J gave up 5 bases and V 4 bases, and 11 bases lay outside the gene matches. Germline CDR1 and CDR2: KGHDR and SFDVKD. CDR3 in amino acids: CATSETGGGAGTEAFF. In nucleotides, the CDR3 is TGTGCCACCAGTGAAACAGGGGGGGGCGCGGGTACTGAAGCTTTCTTT.

The chain carries TRBV14 and TRBJ2-7; TRBD1 matches at 7 bases. Germline values: CDR1 SGHDN, CDR2 FVKESK. The length of the CDR3 is 13 residues. Trimming at V came to 4 bases and at J to 2 bases, leaving 2 bases not matched to a gene. CDR3 DNA sequence: TGTGCCAGCAGCCTTCAGGGGGCCTACGAGCAGTACTTC. Translation gives CASSLQGAYEQYF.

J is TRBJ2-5 and V is TRBV3-1 (or the pseudogene TRBV3-2), with 7 bases fitting TRBD2. V lost 2 bases, J lost 1 base, and 7 bases stayed unmatched. The germline gives CDR1 LGHDT, CDR2 YNNKEL (reference sequence). The CDR3 totals 16 residues. The CDR3 DNA reads as TGTGCCAGCAGCCAACAGCTTGGACTAGGCCAAGAGACCCAGTACTTC. It is translated as CASSQQLGLGQETQYF.

The chain combines TRBV6-6 with TRBJ2-1, with TRBD1 matching over 9 bases. This CDR3 region has 14 residues. Trimming cost V 6 bases and J 6 bases; bases outside gene matches: 6. Germline values: CDR1 MNHNY, CDR2 SVGAGI (reference sequence). The CDR3: CASRLQGASNEQFF. In DNA form, the CDR3 reads TGTGCCAGCAGACTACAGGGGGCAAGCAATGAGCAGTTCTTC.

The genes are TRBV19 and TRBJ2-3, with TRBD1 identical over 8 bases. Trimming cost V 1 base and J 0 bases; bases outside gene matches: 6. The CDR3 runs 17 residues. Germline V gene data show CDR1 as LNHDA and CDR2 as SQIVND (reference sequence). CDR3 sequence (DNA): TGTGCCAGTAGTATAGGTCGGACAGGGCCTAGCACAGATACGCAGTATTTT. It encodes CASSIGRTGPSTDTQYF. The full variable domain, in which reference TRBV19 and TRBJ2-3 provide the parts outside the CDR3, is DGGITQSPKYLFRKEGQNVTLSCEQNLNHDAMYWYRQDPGQGLRLIYYSQIVNDFQKGDIAEGYSVSREKKESFPLTVTSAQKNPTAFYLCASSIGRTGPSTDTQYFGPGTRLTVL.

The chain carries TRBV5-1 and TRBJ1-1; D call uncertain. The CDR3 consists of 15 residues. Looked up from germline, CDR1 is SGHRS and CDR2 is YFSETQ. The V gene lost 4 bases and the J gene lost 6 bases, with 19 bases spanning the gap. CDR3 sequence reads: CASSPNPGVSSEAFF. CDR3 nucleotide sequence: TGCGCCAGCAGCCCCAACCCCGGGGTTAGCTCTGAAGCTTTCTTT.